This T cell receptor beta chain was identified in a study of metastatic and nonmetastatic thyroid tumors. Study-level background: For malignant and benign thyroid patients, tumor or nodule tissue and blood were the sources whose repertoires were compared.

The J segment lost 7 bases and the V segment lost 1 base, leaving 7 bases of the junction unmatched. Germline V gene sequence: CDR1 SGHNT, CDR2 YYREEE (reference sequence). The CDR3 covers 15 residues. Patients were all untreated before their thyroid surgery. TCRdb re-called clones via MiXCR from the PCR reads. The profile shows about 30,000 clones, 10% to 12% of them singletons. This clone was seen ten or more times. The receptor comes from a female donor with papillary thyroid cancer or a benign thyroid nodule (not recorded which). Some clones in this sample may be carry-over from other donors' samples. Sequenced sample: blood. The chain links TRBV5-4 to TRBJ2-3, with TRBD1 identical over 9 bases. The CDR3 region is CASSLKQGAMNTQYF. CDR3 in DNA: TGTGCCAGCAGCTTGAAACAGGGGGCCATGAATACGCAGTATTTT.